One sample yielded the 31 T cell receptor beta chains listed below, sequenced in a study of human T cells and chemical hapten exposure. In TCRdb, the 5' RACE reads were re-called with MiXCR into one record per CDR3 protein. Of roughly 110,000 distinct CDR3 sequences in the sample, around 20% are singletons; the top ten hold approximately 2.8%. Researchers extracted total RNA from unfractionated whole blood. Every receptor here comes from a human donor in good health.

This clonotype was detected a few times. The chain couples TRBV2 to TRBJ1-1, with D unresolved. CDR3 length: 11 residues. V shed 4 bases and J shed 11 bases, with 11 bases lying between them. Germline CDR1 reads SNHLY; CDR2 reads FYNNEI. CDR3 amino acids: CASSGLRIAFF. The CDR3 region has the DNA TGTGCCAGCAGTGGCCTTAGGATCGCTTTCTTT. Full variable domain (rest looked up from reference TRBV2 and TRBJ1-1): EPEVTQTPSHQVTQMGQEVILRCVPISNHLYFYWYRQILGQKVEFLVSFYNNEISEKSEIFDDQFSVERPDGSNFTLKIRSTKLEDSAMYFCASSGLRIAFFGQGTRLTVV.

This chain uses TRBV7-9 with TRBJ2-2; 8 bases are shared with TRBD2. The V gene end was trimmed by 4 bases and the J gene end by 0 bases; junction bases not matched to a gene: 4. The germline V gene has CDR1 SEHNR and CDR2 FQNEAQ (reference sequence). The CDR3 runs to 16 residues. The CDR3 sequence: CASSSPSGSNTGELFF. The CDR3 DNA sequence: TGTGCCAGCAGCTCACCTAGCGGGTCGAACACCGGGGAGCTGTTTTTT.

In its sample, this clonotype was seen a few times. The chain uses TRBV29-1 and TRBJ1-1, with TRBD1 matching 9 bases. Germline lookup yields CDR1 SQVTM and CDR2 ANQGSEA. V was clipped by 7 bases and J by 1 base; unmatched bases: 7. CDR3 length: 14 amino acids. CDR3 loop: CSAGTGRRNTEAFF. Written as DNA, the CDR3 is TGCAGCGCCGGGACAGGGCGGAGGAACACTGAAGCTTTCTTT.

In this sample, this clonotype turned up a few times. The V and J genes are TRBV28 and TRBJ1-1; TRBD1 matches at 10 bases. J gave up 3 bases and V 6 bases, and 16 bases lay outside the gene matches. CDR1 MDHEN and CDR2 SYDVKM come from the germline V gene. The length of the CDR3 is 18 residues. The CDR3 DNA reads TGTGCCAGCAGGTCGACCGGGACAGGGGCGGAAGGGCACACTGAAGCTTTCTTT. Encoded protein: CASRSTGTGAEGHTEAFF.

The V call is TRBV10-3, the J call TRBJ2-1; D is unresolved. This CDR3 region has 16 residues. With 0 bases removed from V and 9 bases from J, the gap between germline ends came to 18 bases. Germline V lookup: CDR1 ENHRY, CDR2 SYGVKD. The CDR3: CAISESPNGFDSEQFF. The CDR3 DNA reads TGTGCCATCAGTGAGTCGCCGAACGGGTTTGATAGTGAGCAGTTCTTC.

This clonotype was counted between two and nine times. The gene calls are TRBV19 and TRBJ2-7, with 9 bases aligning to TRBD1. Trimming removed 5 bases from V and 7 bases from J; junction bases left unmatched: 6. Germline CDR1 reads LNHDA; CDR2 reads SQIVND (reference sequence). The CDR3 runs 13 residues. In DNA form, the CDR3 reads TGTGCCAGTAGTGAACAGGGGGCTGGGGAGCAGTACTTC. It encodes CASSEQGAGEQYF.

This sequence joins TRBV20-1 and TRBJ2-7; possibly TRBD1 for D (6 bases). CDR3 length equals 14 residues. CDR1 and CDR2 from the germline V gene are DFQATT and SNEGSKA (reference sequence). Trimming took off 1 base at V and 4 bases at J, with 14 bases between the two ends. The CDR3 here is CSARGVYRVYEQYF. As DNA, the CDR3 is TGCAGTGCTAGAGGAGTGTACAGGGTGTACGAGCAGTACTTC.

The rearrangement uses TRBV20-1 and TRBJ1-1; perhaps TRBD1 as D (6 bases). The germline CDR1 and CDR2 sequences are DFQATT and SNEGSKA (reference sequence). The CDR3 extends over 13 amino acids. V lost 7 bases, J lost 0 bases, and 12 bases lay in between. The chain's CDR3 is CSETGTLNTEAFF. CDR3 in DNA: TGCAGTGAGACCGGGACACTGAACACTGAAGCTTTCTTT.

This clonotype has more than one count but fewer than ten. V is TRBV20-1 and J is TRBJ2-3; D might be TRBD1 or TRBD2, each matching 5 bases. V was trimmed by 5 bases and J by 2 bases, leaving 20 bases between them. Germline V gives CDR1 DFQATT, CDR2 SNEGSKA (reference sequence). This CDR3 has 16 amino acids. The CDR3 spells CSADGFGTGITDTQYF. DNA for the CDR3: TGCAGTGCTGACGGTTTCGGGACGGGGATCACAGATACGCAGTATTTT.

The CDR3 sequence: CASSPGLAGSQFF. The CDR3 DNA reads as TGTGCCAGCAGCCCGGGACTAGCGGGATCGCAGTTCTTC. The V gene is TRBV7-3, the J gene TRBJ2-1, with 13 bases lining up with TRBD2. Unmatched junction bases numbered 4, after V lost 5 bases and J lost 12 bases. Germline CDR1 is SGHTA and CDR2 is FQGTGA. The CDR3 spans 13 residues.

About this clonotype itself: Compared with germline, one end of the junction differs, possibly owing to a read error. The rearrangement joins TRBV20-1 to TRBJ2-7, with no clear D. Germline V gives CDR1 DFQATT, CDR2 SNEGSKA (reference sequence). This CDR3 contains 11 residues. This chain's CDR3 is CSAGEYYEQYF. CDR3 coding DNA: TGCAGTGCTGGAGAGTACTACGAGCAGTACTTC.

The V call is TRBV6-5, the J call TRBJ2-7; tentatively, D is TRBD1 (6 bases). The CDR3 consists of 14 residues. V lost 0 bases and J 4 bases, leaving 10 bases between the germline ends. Germline-derived CDR1 and CDR2 are MNHEY and SVGAGI. The CDR3, as DNA: TGTGCCAGCAGTTACTCGGACAGCGCTTACGAGCAGTACTTC. As protein: CASSYSDSAYEQYF.

The genes are TRBV10-3 and TRBJ1-2; D unclear. Deletions cut 8 bases from V and 2 bases from J, with 18 bases between. The CDR3 runs 15 residues. Looked up from germline, CDR1 is ENHRY and CDR2 is SYGVKD. The DNA for the CDR3 is TGTGCCATCTCAGCCTCTGGGTCGTCCAACTATGGCTACACCTTC. Its protein product is CAISASGSSNYGYTF.

The chain couples TRBV12-3 or TRBV12-4 to TRBJ2-3; D not certain. V was trimmed by 6 bases and J by 11 bases, leaving 15 bases between them. The CDR3 loop spans 12 amino acids. CDR3 protein: CASRGGPLKQYF. In DNA, the CDR3 is TGTGCCAGCAGAGGTGGACCCCTTAAGCAGTATTTT.

The chain has TRBV7-2 and TRBJ1-5, with D perhaps TRBD1 (5 bases). V lost 5 bases to trimming and J lost 7 bases, with 18 bases between them. The V gene's germline CDR1 is SGHTA and CDR2 FQGNSA. CDR3 length equals 15 residues. CDR3 nucleotides: TGTGCCAGCAGCCCGGGGGACCGGGGAAACCAGCCCCAGCATTTT. Residues: CASSPGDRGNQPQHF.

This clonotype was observed a few times. The chain uses TRBV9 and TRBJ1-4; D perhaps matches TRBD1 (5 bases). V was trimmed by 6 bases and J by 3 bases, leaving 12 bases between them. The CDR3 has 14 residues. Per germline, CDR1 SGDLS and CDR2 YYNGEE. In nucleotides, the CDR3 is TGTGCCAGCAACGGGGGAGGTCCTAATGAAAAACTGTTTTTT. This sequence encodes CASNGGGPNEKLFF.

There are a few counts of this clonotype. The genes are TRBV29-1 and TRBJ2-2; tentatively, D is TRBD1 (5 bases). CDR3 size: 14 residues. The V gene's germline CDR1 is SQVTM and CDR2 ANQGSEA. V was shortened by 7 bases and J by 2 bases, with 14 bases between the two germline ends. CDR3 DNA: TGCAGCGCCAAGACAGATCCCAACACCGGGGAGCTGTTTTTT. Its protein product is CSAKTDPNTGELFF.

This clonotype turned up a few times. The rearrangement links TRBV9 to TRBJ1-1; D is unresolved. Trimming removed 2 bases from V and 0 bases from J, with 8 bases in between. Germline-derived CDR1 and CDR2 are SGDLS and YYNGEE. The CDR3 spans 14 residues. The CDR3 sequence: CASSVQPLNTEAFF. The CDR3 DNA sequence: TGTGCCAGCAGCGTCCAACCGCTGAACACTGAAGCTTTCTTT.

In nucleotides, the CDR3 is TGTGCCAGCAGCCAAGATGTTAAGGGGCTGGAGCAGTACTTC. It specifies CASSQDVKGLEQYF. V is TRBV4-2 and J is TRBJ2-7, with a weak D call TRBD1 (5 bases). The CDR3 sequence is 14 residues long. Trimming stripped 0 bases from V and 7 bases from J, with 13 bases between. Germline V gene sequence: CDR1 LGHNA, CDR2 YNFKEQ.

This sequence joins TRBV5-1 and TRBJ2-3; D may be TRBD2 (5 bases). Per germline, CDR1 SGHRS and CDR2 YFSETQ. The CDR3 spans 14 residues. Deletions cut 4 bases from V and 5 bases from J, with 14 bases between. CDR3 sequence reads: CASSPGPGEDTQYF. CDR3 sequence (DNA): TGCGCCAGCAGCCCAGGTCCCGGGGAAGATACGCAGTATTTT. Drawing the rest from reference TRBV5-1 and TRBJ2-3, the complete variable domain is KAGVTQTPRYLIKTRGQQVTLSCSPISGHRSVSWYQQTPGQGLQFLFEYFSETQRNKGNFPGRFSGRQFSNSRSEMNVSTLELGDSALYLCASSPGPGEDTQYFGPGTRLTVL.

There are a few counts of this clonotype. CDR3 protein: CASSYVGPGGARGEQYF. CDR3 sequence (DNA): TGTGCCAGCAGTTACGTAGGCCCGGGGGGCGCGCGGGGCGAGCAGTACTTC. The chain is built from TRBV27 and TRBJ2-7; D is possibly TRBD2 (7 bases). The CDR3 consists of 17 residues. Trimming stripped 4 bases from V and 6 bases from J, with 25 bases between. Germline loops: CDR1 MNHEY, CDR2 SMNVEV (reference sequence).

This clonotype occurred a few times. V usage is TRBV12-3 or TRBV12-4 and J usage is TRBJ1-5; D is ambiguous. V lost 4 bases and J lost 3, with 13 bases in between. The CDR3 is 15 residues long. CDR3 coding DNA: TGTGCCAGCAGTTACTCGCTGGGGTTCAATCAGCCCCAGCATTTT. Its protein product is CASSYSLGFNQPQHF.

Concerning this clonotype: One end of the junction varies from germline; a read error may be responsible. The chain employs TRBV30 and TRBJ2-7; D call uncertain. Per the germline V gene, CDR1 is GTSNPN and CDR2 is SVGIG (reference sequence). The CDR3 is 14 amino acids. CDR3 sequence reads: CAWSLLYQSVQLSF. Here the CDR3 DNA reads TGTGCCTGGAGTCTCCTATACCAAAGCGTGCAGTTAAGCTTC.

This clonotype came up a few times. The J gene is TRBJ2-6, the V gene TRBV29-1; D gene uncertain. Trimming took 6 bases from V and 3 from J, leaving 6 bases between them. The CDR3 loop spans 12 amino acids. Germline V gene data show CDR1 as SQVTM and CDR2 as ANQGSEA. The CDR3 region has the DNA TGCAGCGTGCTTAATGGGGCCAACGTCCTGACTTTC. Protein: CSVLNGANVLTF. Together with reference TRBV29-1 and TRBJ2-6, the CDR3 gives the full variable domain: SAVISQKPSRDICQRGTSLTIQCQVDSQVTMMFWYRQQPGQSLTLIATANQGSEATYESGFVIDKFPISRPNLTFSTLTVSNMSPEDSSIYLCSVLNGANVLTFGAGSRLTVL.

This chain links TRBV18 with TRBJ2-3; either TRBD1 or TRBD2 may fit D (5 bases each). V was trimmed by 6 bases and J by 6 bases, leaving 19 bases between them. The V gene's germline CDR1 is KGHSH and CDR2 LQKENI. The CDR3 loop spans 15 amino acids. The CDR3 DNA follows: TGTGCCAGCTCCTCCCGGGCACGTGAGGGGGATACGCAGTATTTT. As protein: CASSSRAREGDTQYF. The whole variable domain, filled in from reference TRBV18 and TRBJ2-3, reads NAGVMQNPRHLVRRRGQEARLRCSPMKGHSHVYWYRQLPEEGLKFMVYLQKENIIDESGMPKERFSAEFPKEGPSILRIQQVVRGDSAAYFCASSSRAREGDTQYFGPGTRLTVL.

This clonotype turned up a few times. The V and J genes are TRBV9 and TRBJ1-5; perhaps TRBD1 as D (5 bases). The V gene lost 4 bases and the J gene lost 6 bases, with 14 bases spanning the gap. The V gene's germline CDR1 is SGDLS and CDR2 YYNGEE. This CDR3 is built from 14 residues. This chain's CDR3 is CASSKARGGQPQHF. For the CDR3, the DNA is TGTGCCAGCAGCAAGGCAAGGGGAGGTCAGCCCCAGCATTTT. Together with reference TRBV9 and TRBJ1-5, the CDR3 gives the full variable domain: DSGVTQTPKHLITATGQRVTLRCSPRSGDLSVYWYQQSLDQGLQFLIQYYNGEERAKGNILERFSAQQFPDLHSELNLSSLELGDSALYFCASSKARGGQPQHFGDGTRLSIL.

The chain recombines TRBV28 with TRBJ2-7; 8 nucleotides align to TRBD2. Trimming cost V 2 bases and J 6 bases; bases outside gene matches: 3. The CDR3 is made up of 13 amino acids. CDR1 MDHEN and CDR2 SYDVKM come from the germline V gene. The CDR3: CASSLAGGIEQYF. CDR3 bases: TGTGCCAGCAGTTTAGCGGGAGGAATCGAGCAGTACTTC.

In this sample, this clonotype turned up a few times. The chain recombines TRBV29-1 with TRBJ1-2; D unresolved. Germline CDR1 reads SQVTM; CDR2 reads ANQGSEA. Trimming left V 1 base short and J 6 bases short, with 15 bases between. This CDR3 spans 14 amino acids. The CDR3 nucleotides are TGCAGCGTTGAAGTGAGAGGGCAAGGTCATGGCTACACCTTC. It codes for CSVEVRGQGHGYTF.

This clonotype was seen a handful of times. The J gene is TRBJ2-2, the V gene TRBV6-4; D tentatively reads TRBD1 or TRBD2 (5 bases each). Germline V gives CDR1 MRHNA, CDR2 SNTAGT. This CDR3 has 16 amino acids. Trimming removed 8 bases from V and 0 bases from J, with 16 bases in between. The CDR3 coding sequence is TGTGCCAGCTCCCCCAGGGACGCCCCGAACACCGGGGAGCTGTTTTTT. Protein: CASSPRDAPNTGELFF.

This clonotype has just a few counts. The rearrangement joins TRBV7-8 to TRBJ1-4; D call uncertain. The CDR3 totals 14 residues. In germline, CDR1 is SGHVS, CDR2 FQNEAQ. V shed 5 bases and J shed 3 bases, with 10 bases lying between them. The CDR3 sequence is CASSRSMSNEKLFF. The CDR3 nucleotides are TGTGCCAGCAGCCGAAGTATGTCTAATGAAAAACTGTTTTTT.

The V gene is TRBV7-9, the J gene TRBJ2-7, with 9 nucleotides matching TRBD1. The V segment lost 5 bases and the J segment 3 bases; nucleotides outside the gene matches: 8. The CDR3 has 15 amino acids. Per the germline V gene, CDR1 is SEHNR and CDR2 is FQNEAQ (reference sequence). As DNA, the CDR3 is TGTGCCAGCAGCCCAAGGAGGGACAGGGTCTACGAGCAGTACTTC. Translating it yields CASSPRRDRVYEQYF.